One sample yielded the 21 T cell receptor delta chains listed below, sequenced in a study of gamma-delta chains in newborns, infants, children. TCRdb fed the reads into CATT to redo clone calling. The sample holds about 1,500 delta-chain clones; 8.3% are singletons and the top ten take 20% to 25%. The sample taken for sequencing was blood. The receptor set was obtained from a child who was a newborn, infant or young child, either healthy, febrile or measles-vaccinated (not recorded which).

Turning to this clone: Just one base apart from a much larger clone, this may be a read error. This CDR3 is also generated by other DNA sequences in the sample. This chain links TRDV1 with TRDJ2; 8 bases match TRDD3. CDR3 length equals 21 residues. Germline values: CDR1 TSWWSYY, CDR2 QGS. The CDR3 region is CALGEPHSLYWGYFLTAQLFF. The CDR3 nucleotides are TGTGCTCTCGGGGAACCACATTCCTTGTACTGGGGGTACTTTTTGACAGCACAACTCTTCTTT.

The rearrangement links TRDV2 to TRDJ1, with 8 bases fitting TRDD3. V dropped 3 bases and J dropped 1; count of bases not matched to a gene: 0. Germline V gives CDR1 GEAIGNYY, CDR2 EKD. CDR3 length equals 13 residues. The CDR3 nucleotides read TGTGCCTGTGACGGGATACGCACCGATAAACTCATCTTT. Protein: CACDGIRTDKLIF.

This clone was seen a few times. TCRdb lists the protein of a much larger clone for this DNA, which differs at residue 3, so this is likely a read error; the protein given here is translated from the DNA itself. This chain uses TRDV2 with TRDJ3; TRDD3 matches 9 bases. The CDR3 consists of 20 residues. Looked up from germline, CDR1 is GEAIGNYY and CDR2 is EKD. The CDR3 protein is CASDTRFVLGDGWDTRQMFF. The CDR3 DNA follows: TGTGCCAGTGACACCAGGTTCGTGCTGGGGGATGGATGGGACACCCGACAGATGTTTTTC.

This clone has only a few counts. This may be a read error, as it is one base from a much larger clone. This chain joins TRDV2 and TRDJ3; 11 bases line up with TRDD3. CDR3 size: 18 residues. Losses at the gene ends were 1 base for V and 3 bases for J; bases not matched to a gene: 4. Germline V gene lookup returns CDR1 GEAIGNYY and CDR2 EKD. For the CDR3, the DNA is TGTGCCTGTGACACTGCTACTGGGGGATACTGGGACACCCGACAGATGTTTTTC. Its translation is CACDTATGGYWDTRQMFF.

This chain connects TRDV2 to TRDJ2, with 7 bases lining up with TRDD3. Germline values: CDR1 GEAIGNYY, CDR2 EKD. This CDR3 is 16 amino acids long. J was trimmed by 3 bases and V by 2 bases; bases with no gene match: 8. CDR3 loop: CACDILRDTLTAQLFF. For the CDR3, the DNA is TGTGCCTGTGACATACTGAGGGATACTCTGACAGCACAACTCTTCTTT.

A note on this clone: The TCRdb protein, from a much larger clone, departs from this DNA's translation at residue 5, likely by read error; the protein shown derives from the DNA. The chain links TRDV2 to TRDJ3; 7 bases are shared with TRDD3. The V and J ends lost 2 bases and 0 bases, in that order; junction bases with no gene match: 3. Germline assignment: CDR1 GEAIGNYY and CDR2 EKD. The CDR3 has 17 amino acids. As DNA, the CDR3 is TGTGCCTGTGACAGACTGGGGAGCTCCTGGGACACCCGACAGATGTTTTTC. Its protein product is CACDRLGSSWDTRQMFF.

Regarding this clone: A far more abundant clone sits one base away, making this likely a read error. Other DNA sequences from this sample encode an identical CDR3 as well. The J gene is TRDJ2, the V gene TRDV2; TRDD2 or TRDD3 may be the D gene (5 bases each). Germline lookup yields CDR1 GEAIGNYY and CDR2 EKD. This CDR3 region has 15 residues. The CDR3 protein is CACPGGFPLTAQLFF. Written as DNA, the CDR3 is TGTGCCTGTCCGGGGGGCTTCCCTTTGACGGCACAACTCTTCTTT.

Worth noting for this clone: The mismatch at residue 8 between this DNA's translation and the TCRdb protein of a much larger clone likely reflects a read error; the protein shown is translated from the DNA. The chain links TRDV2 to TRDJ1, with 9 bases lining up with TRDD3. The V and J ends lost 1 base and 10 bases, in that order; junction bases with no gene match: 15. Germline V gives CDR1 GEAIGNYY, CDR2 EKD. The CDR3 is 16 residues long. In DNA, the CDR3 is TGTGCCTGTGACACACGGGAGGTTGGGGGATATCGCGCACTCATCTTT. Protein sequence: CACDTREVGGYRALIF.

This clone is labeled medium-sized. Other DNA sequences in this sample translate to the same CDR3. This chain joins TRDV1 and TRDJ1, with 7 bases identical to TRDD3. CDR3 size: 13 residues. In germline, CDR1 is TSWWSYY, CDR2 QGS. J lost 6 bases, V lost 2 bases, and 3 bases had no gene match. The CDR3 DNA reads as TGTGCTCTTGGGGAAGGGGGATGTCATAAACTCATCTTT. It yields the protein CALGEGGCHKLIF.

Concerning this clone: TCRdb's protein, taken from a much larger clone, differs from this DNA's translation at residue 15, likely owing to a read error; the protein displayed comes from the DNA. The gene calls are TRDV2 and TRDJ3, with 11 bases aligning to TRDD3. The germline V gene encodes CDR1 GEAIGNYY and CDR2 EKD. The CDR3 runs 17 residues. The CDR3 sequence: CACDNGGYAWDTRQVFF. The CDR3 DNA is TGTGCCTGTGACAATGGGGGATACGCCTGGGACACCCGACAGGTGTTTTTC.

A note on this clone: The protein in TCRdb stems from a much larger clone and differs at residue 10 from this DNA's translation, likely a read error; here the protein is translated from the DNA. V and J are TRDV2 and TRDJ2; 9 bases line up with TRDD3. In germline, CDR1 is GEAIGNYY, CDR2 EKD. Germline trimming cut 3 bases from V and 0 bases from J; bases unmatched to any gene: 10. The CDR3 totals 18 residues. Here the CDR3 reads CACDPLGDGVALTAQLFF. The CDR3 nucleotides are TGTGCCTGTGACCCTCTGGGGGATGGGGTGGCTTTGACAGCACAACTCTTCTTT.

This clone was seen a few times. The protein TCRdb gives is from a much larger clone and does not agree with this DNA's translation at residue 14, likely a read error; the protein shown here comes from the DNA. The chain couples TRDV2 to TRDJ3; 7 bases map to TRDD3. Germline CDR1 is GEAIGNYY and CDR2 is EKD. The CDR3 covers 17 residues. The CDR3 coding sequence is TGTGCCTGTGACATACTGGGGAGCTCCTGGGACACCCGACCGATGTTTTTC. This translates into CACDILGSSWDTRPMFF.

This clone is hyperexpanded (1% or more) by share. The sample has other DNA sequences that encode this CDR3 too. The rearrangement links TRDV2 to TRDJ1; 9 positions match TRDD3. This CDR3 is built from 15 residues. Germline V gene data show CDR1 as GEAIGNYY and CDR2 as EKD. V dropped 2 bases and J dropped 0; count of bases not matched to a gene: 3. For the CDR3, the DNA is TGTGCCTGTGACATACTGGGGGAGTACACCGATAAACTCATCTTT. Its translation is CACDILGEYTDKLIF.

With respect to this clone: A far larger clone is one nucleotide away, so this likely arose from a read error. The same CDR3 arises from other DNA sequences in this sample as well. The gene calls are TRDV2 and TRDJ3; TRDD3 might be the D (5 bases). Germline loops: CDR1 GEAIGNYY, CDR2 EKD. CDR3 length: 17 amino acids. CDR3 DNA: TGTGCCTGTGACACCCTGGGCGACTCCTGGGACACCCGACAGATGTTTTTT. Translated, it gives CACDTLGDSWDTRQMFF.

Within the sample, this clone is medium-sized. The rearrangement uses TRDV1 and TRDJ1; TRDD3 aligns across 12 bases. The CDR3 spans 24 residues. Germline assignment: CDR1 TSWWSYY and CDR2 QGS. J was trimmed by 6 bases and V by 2 bases; bases with no gene match: 31. The DNA of the CDR3 is TGTGCTCTTGGGGAAGCACGAGGCGTTCCCGATCGGTACTGGGGGATACCAGTCGGAAATAAACTCATCTTT. Translation: CALGEARGVPDRYWGIPVGNKLIF.

This clone showed up just a few times. TCRdb pairs this DNA with a much larger clone's protein that differs at residue 8, likely a read error; the protein shown was translated from the DNA. The rearrangement joins TRAV29/DV5 to TRDJ2, with D unresolved. The V end lost 0 bases, the J end lost 0 bases, and 15 bases lay between the germline ends. CDR1 NSMFDY and CDR2 ISSIKDK come from the germline V gene. The CDR3 sequence is 17 residues long. CDR3 region: CAASVWWRRALTAQLFF. For the CDR3, the DNA is TGTGCAGCAAGCGTGTGGTGGAGGAGAGCTTTGACAGCACAACTCTTCTTT.

A remark on this clone: The TCRdb record carries a much larger clone's protein, which differs from this DNA's translation at residue 8; a read error is the likely cause, and the protein listed here is the DNA translation. The V call is TRDV2, the J call TRDJ2; 8 bases are a match to TRDD3. Germline values: CDR1 GEAIGNYY, CDR2 EKD. Trimming took 3 bases from V and 0 from J; bases not matched to a gene: 11. This CDR3 region has 18 residues. The CDR3, as DNA: TGTGCCTGTGACCCTCTGGGGGAAGGGATGGCTTTGACAGCACAACTCTTCTTT. It encodes CACDPLGEGMALTAQLFF.

Comments on this clone: A much larger clone differs from this one at a single base, so this may be a read error. The identical CDR3 is also encoded by other nucleotide sequences in the sample. The J gene is TRDJ2, the V gene TRDV3, with 12 bases fitting TRDD3. Germline loops: CDR1 TVYSNPD, CDR2 GDNSRS (reference sequence). This CDR3 is 16 amino acids long. The CDR3: CAFLAGGYALTAQLFF. The CDR3 coding sequence is TGCGCCTTTCTAGCTGGGGGATACGCTTTGACAGCACAACTCTTCTTT.

This clone came up a few times. TCRdb's listed protein matches a much larger clone and diverges from this DNA's translation at residue 5, likely through a read error; the protein shown comes from the DNA. The gene calls are TRDV2 and TRDJ1; 10 bases are a match to TRDD3. The CDR3 has 16 amino acids. Trimming removed 3 bases from V and 10 bases from J; junction bases left unmatched: 16. CDR1 is GEAIGNYY and CDR2 is EKD in the germline V gene. The DNA for the CDR3 is TGTGCCTGTGACGCACGGGAGGCTGGGGGATATCGCGCACTCATCTTT. Protein: CACDAREAGGYRALIF.

This clone appeared a few times. TCRdb's protein for this DNA is that of a much larger clone and differs from the translation at residue 4, likely a read error; the protein shown is the DNA translation. The chain couples TRDV1 to TRDJ1; TRDD3 matches 8 bases. CDR1 and CDR2 (germline): TSWWSYY, QGS. This CDR3 has 20 residues. The chain's CDR3 is CALVERGRRLGAKGTDKLIF. Here the CDR3 DNA reads TGTGCTCTTGTGGAAAGGGGGCGAAGACTGGGGGCCAAGGGTACCGATAAACTCATCTTT.

Notes on this clone: The protein TCRdb gives is from a much larger clone and does not agree with this DNA's translation at residue 11, likely a read error; the protein shown here comes from the DNA. The chain uses TRDV2 and TRDJ2; TRDD3 aligns across 9 bases. The CDR3 runs 17 residues. Germline CDR1 and CDR2: GEAIGNYY and EKD. V lost 3 bases and J lost 4; bases outside the gene matches: 11. Written as DNA, the CDR3 is TGTGCCTGTGACCCTACTGGGGGACGGCCTTCGACAGCACAACTCTTCTTT. Encoded protein: CACDPTGGRPSTAQLFF.